This T cell receptor beta chain was captured in a study of cytomegalovirus exposure and HLA in healthy donors. The CDR3 is 12 amino acids. The germline gives CDR1 ENHRY, CDR2 SYGVKD. V was trimmed by 8 bases and J by 4 bases, leaving 11 bases between them. The study ran its PCR with 60 Vbeta and 13 Jbeta primers. Sequencing used immunoSEQ multiplex PCR; TCRdb keeps in-frame clones, though not all of them. The sample contains 160,000 or so clones, over 75% of which appear only once. The sequencing input was PBMCs. This sequence originates from a man aged 35-49 years in good health and CMV-seropositive. The chain couples TRBV10-3 to TRBJ2-5, with D hard to call. CDR3 region: CAISSQAETQYF. Written as DNA, the CDR3 is TGTGCCATCTCTTCCCAAGCAGAGACCCAGTACTTC.